These 13 T cell receptor beta chains originate from one sample sequenced in a study of cytomegalovirus exposure and HLA in healthy donors. Researchers ran the PCR with 60 Vbeta and 13 Jbeta primers. Measured with immunoSEQ multiplex PCR; TCRdb has only the in-frame clones, and not every one. Of roughly 120,000 clones in the sample, approximately 80% are singletons; the top ten hold roughly 2%. Sequenced: PBMCs. These receptors originate from a woman between 25 and 40 years old in good health and CMV-seronegative.

The rearrangement joins TRBV28 to TRBJ2-6; possibly TRBD2 for D (5 bases). This CDR3 has 15 residues. Trimming stripped 4 bases from V and 0 bases from J, with 7 bases between. Germline V CDR1 and CDR2: MDHEN, SYDVKM. CDR3 sequence: CASSSGSSGANVLTF. CDR3 in DNA: TGTGCCAGCAGTTCGGGGAGCTCTGGGGCCAACGTCCTGACTTTC.

The chain links TRBV5-1 to TRBJ2-3; TRBD1 is a possible D gene (6 bases). The germline V and J ends were trimmed by 1 base and 4 bases, with 22 bases remaining between them. This CDR3 has 18 amino acids. Germline values: CDR1 SGHRS, CDR2 YFSETQ. CDR3 sequence (DNA): TGCGCCAGCAGCTTGAAACGGGACACGGGAAACTCCCCAGATACGCAGTATTTT. It yields the protein CASSLKRDTGNSPDTQYF. Full variable domain (missing parts from reference TRBV5-1 and TRBJ2-3): KAGVTQTPRYLIKTRGQQVTLSCSPISGHRSVSWYQQTPGQGLQFLFEYFSETQRNKGNFPGRFSGRQFSNSRSEMNVSTLELGDSALYLCASSLKRDTGNSPDTQYFGPGTRLTVL.

The rearrangement uses TRBV19 and TRBJ2-3; D may be TRBD2 (5 bases). The length of the CDR3 is 15 residues. Per the germline V gene, CDR1 is LNHDA and CDR2 is SQIVND (reference sequence). Trimming removed 7 bases from V and 3 bases from J, with 17 bases in between. The chain's CDR3 is CASMPGGSVTDTQYF. The CDR3 DNA sequence: TGTGCCAGTATGCCCGGTGGGAGTGTGACAGATACGCAGTATTTT.

The chain links TRBV19 to TRBJ1-2; 8 nucleotides line up with TRBD1. In germline, CDR1 is LNHDA, CDR2 SQIVND (reference sequence). V was clipped by 4 bases and J by 5 bases; unmatched bases: 9. The length of the CDR3 is 15 residues. Here the CDR3 reads CASSTITDRGYGYTF. CDR3 DNA sequence: TGTGCCAGTAGTACGATTACAGACAGGGGTTATGGCTACACCTTC.

In its sample, this clone was seen once. The CDR3 DNA reads as TGTGCCAGCAGCTCCCCGTTGGCTGGCTACACCTTC. Its protein product is CASSSPLAGYTF. J is TRBJ1-2 and V is TRBV5-4; no reliable D call. CDR1 and CDR2 (germline): SGHNT, YYREEE (reference sequence). V lost 3 bases to trimming and J lost 7 bases, with 10 bases between them. This CDR3 is 12 amino acids long.

This chain uses TRBV19 with TRBJ1-4; no clear D gene. This CDR3 comprises 13 residues. Trimming took off 3 bases at V and 8 bases at J, with 10 bases between the two ends. Germline CDR1 is LNHDA and CDR2 is SQIVND (reference sequence). The CDR3: CASSMNVGEKLFF. The CDR3 DNA is TGTGCCAGTAGTATGAATGTCGGGGAAAAACTGTTTTTT.

The rearrangement uses TRBV10-1 and TRBJ2-4; the D gene is possibly TRBD2 (6 bases). Trimming shortened V by 5 bases and J by 0 bases, and 11 bases separated the two germline ends. The germline gives CDR1 WNHNN, CDR2 SYGVQD (reference sequence). The CDR3 loop spans 15 amino acids. The CDR3, as DNA: TGCGCCAGCAGTCCACGAGCGGGAGCCAAAAACATTCAGTACTTC. This translates into CASSPRAGAKNIQYF.

Note on this clone: Other nucleotide sequences in the sample specify the same CDR3. The chain combines TRBV28 with TRBJ1-1; D is unresolved. The CDR3 contains 13 residues. V was clipped by 1 base and J by 0 bases, with 3 bases between them. Germline V gene lookup returns CDR1 MDHEN and CDR2 SYDVKM. The DNA for the CDR3 is TGTGCCAGCAGTTTATCGGTGAACACTGAAGCTTTCTTT. It encodes CASSLSVNTEAFF.

This clone counts as medium-sized. The chain carries TRBV6-5 and TRBJ1-3; D gene uncertain. Trimming removed 0 bases at V and 0 bases at J, with 9 bases between. The germline V gene encodes CDR1 MNHEY and CDR2 SVGAGI. The CDR3 sequence is 16 residues long. In DNA, the CDR3 is TGTGCCAGCAGTTACTCGTGGCGGGACTCTGGAAACACCATATATTTT. Its protein product is CASSYSWRDSGNTIYF.

This clone was detected once. The J gene is TRBJ1-1, the V gene TRBV28; TRBD1 matches 10 bases. Trimming at V came to 3 bases and at J to 7 bases, leaving 11 bases not matched to a gene. The CDR3 is made up of 16 amino acids. Looked up from germline, CDR1 is MDHEN and CDR2 is SYDVKM. CDR3 region: CASSFRTGTGVGEAFF. The CDR3 DNA reads TGTGCCAGCAGTTTCCGAACCGGGACAGGGGTAGGTGAAGCTTTCTTT.

The chain has TRBV7-8 and TRBJ2-7, with D tentatively TRBD2 (5 bases). This CDR3 has 12 residues. Germline loops: CDR1 SGHVS, CDR2 FQNEAQ. Trimming removed 3 bases from V and 4 bases from J, with 7 bases in between. The chain's CDR3 is CASSFGLYEQYF. The DNA of the CDR3 is TGTGCCAGCAGCTTCGGACTGTACGAGCAGTACTTC.

V usage is TRBV7-2 and J usage is TRBJ1-3, with D uncertain. The V and J ends lost 3 bases and 7 bases respectively, with 10 bases between them. CDR1 SGHTA and CDR2 FQGNSA come from the germline V gene. This CDR3 has 13 residues. This CDR3 is CASSFEGGNTIYF. CDR3 sequence (DNA): TGTGCCAGCAGCTTCGAAGGAGGCAACACCATATATTTT.

V gene TRBV18 combines with J gene TRBJ2-7, with TRBD1 matching 10 bases. The CDR3 runs to 15 residues. V lost 3 bases to trimming and J lost 3 bases; unmatched junction nucleotides: 5. The germline CDR1 and CDR2 sequences are KGHSH and LQKENI. CDR3 region: CASSPRQGAYYEQYF. CDR3 nucleotide sequence: TGTGCCAGCTCACCGCGACAGGGGGCATACTACGAGCAGTACTTC. The variable domain in full, completed from reference TRBV18 and TRBJ2-7, reads NAGVMQNPRHLVRRRGQEARLRCSPMKGHSHVYWYRQLPEEGLKFMVYLQKENIIDESGMPKERFSAEFPKEGPSILRIQQVVRGDSAAYFCASSPRQGAYYEQYFGPGTRLTVT.